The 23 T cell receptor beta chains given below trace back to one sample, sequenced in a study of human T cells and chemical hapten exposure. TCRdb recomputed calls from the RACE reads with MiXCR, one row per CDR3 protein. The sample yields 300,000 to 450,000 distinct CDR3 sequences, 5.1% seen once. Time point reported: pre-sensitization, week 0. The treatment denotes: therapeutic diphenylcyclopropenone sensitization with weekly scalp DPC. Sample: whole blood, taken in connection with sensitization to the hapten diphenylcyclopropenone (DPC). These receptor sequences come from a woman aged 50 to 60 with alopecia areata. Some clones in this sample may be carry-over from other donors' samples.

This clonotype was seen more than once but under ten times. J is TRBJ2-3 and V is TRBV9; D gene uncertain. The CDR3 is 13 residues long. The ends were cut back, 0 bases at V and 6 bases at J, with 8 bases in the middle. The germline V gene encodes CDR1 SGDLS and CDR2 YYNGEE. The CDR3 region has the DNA TGTGCCAGCAGCGTAGCTCTGACGGATACGCAGTATTTT. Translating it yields CASSVALTDTQYF.

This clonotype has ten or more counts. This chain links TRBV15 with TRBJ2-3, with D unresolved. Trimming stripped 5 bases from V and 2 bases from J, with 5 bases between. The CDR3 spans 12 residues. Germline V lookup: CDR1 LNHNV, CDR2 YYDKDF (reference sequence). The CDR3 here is CATSGNTDTQYF. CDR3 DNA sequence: TGTGCCACCAGCGGGAACACAGATACGCAGTATTTT. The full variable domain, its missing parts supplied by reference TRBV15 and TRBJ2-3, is DAMVIQNPRYQVTQFGKPVTLSCSQTLNHNVMYWYQQKSSQAPKLLFHYYDKDFNNEADTPDNFQSRRPNTSFCFLDIRSPGLGDTAMYLCATSGNTDTQYFGPGTRLTVL.

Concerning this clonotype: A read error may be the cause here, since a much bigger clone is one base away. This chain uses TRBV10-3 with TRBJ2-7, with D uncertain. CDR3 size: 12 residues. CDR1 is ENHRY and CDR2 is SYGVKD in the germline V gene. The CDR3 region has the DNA TGTACCATCAGAAACGGTGCCTACGAGCAGTACTTC. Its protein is CTIRNGAYEQYF.

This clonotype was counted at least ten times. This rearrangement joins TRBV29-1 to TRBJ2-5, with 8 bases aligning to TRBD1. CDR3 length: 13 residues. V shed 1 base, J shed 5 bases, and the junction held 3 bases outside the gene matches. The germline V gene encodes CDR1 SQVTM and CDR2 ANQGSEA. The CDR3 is CSVEGGQVETQYF. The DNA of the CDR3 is TGCAGCGTTGAAGGGGGACAGGTGGAGACCCAGTACTTC.

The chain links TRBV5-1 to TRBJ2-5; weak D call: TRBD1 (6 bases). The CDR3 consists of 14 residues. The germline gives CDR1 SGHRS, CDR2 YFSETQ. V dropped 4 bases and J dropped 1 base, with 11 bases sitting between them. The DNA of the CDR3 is TGCGCCAGCAGCAGAGGACAGACCCAAGAGACCCAGTACTTC. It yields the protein CASSRGQTQETQYF.

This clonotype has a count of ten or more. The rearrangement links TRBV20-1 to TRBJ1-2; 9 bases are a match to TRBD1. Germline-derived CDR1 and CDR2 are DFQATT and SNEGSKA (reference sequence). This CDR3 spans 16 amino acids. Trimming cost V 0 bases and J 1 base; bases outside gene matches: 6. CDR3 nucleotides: TGCAGTGCTAGAGATGCCCCGGACAGGGGTAACTATGGCTACACCTTC. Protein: CSARDAPDRGNYGYTF.

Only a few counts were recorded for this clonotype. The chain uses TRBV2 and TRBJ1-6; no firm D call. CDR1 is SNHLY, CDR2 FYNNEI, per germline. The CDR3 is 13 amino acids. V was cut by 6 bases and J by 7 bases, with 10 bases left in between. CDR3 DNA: TGTGCCAGCAGCGCCACAAGGAATTCACCCCTCCACTTT. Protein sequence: CASSATRNSPLHF.

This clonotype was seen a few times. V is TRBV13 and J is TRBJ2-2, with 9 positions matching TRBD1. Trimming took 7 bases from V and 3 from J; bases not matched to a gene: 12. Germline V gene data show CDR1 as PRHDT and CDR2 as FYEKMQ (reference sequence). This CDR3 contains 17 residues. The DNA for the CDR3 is TGTGCCAGCATGGACAGGGGTGGCGGGAGACACACCGGGGAGCTGTTTTTT. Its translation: CASMDRGGGRHTGELFF.

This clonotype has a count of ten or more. The CDR3 DNA reads TGTGCCAGCAGCAAGAAAATATCCCCGGCCGGGGAGCTGTTTTTT. It translates to CASSKKISPAGELFF. V usage is TRBV7-6 and J usage is TRBJ2-2; D uncertain. The CDR3 runs 15 residues. V gave up 5 bases and J gave up 6 bases, with 16 bases separating them. Germline CDR1 is SGHVS and CDR2 is FNYEAQ.

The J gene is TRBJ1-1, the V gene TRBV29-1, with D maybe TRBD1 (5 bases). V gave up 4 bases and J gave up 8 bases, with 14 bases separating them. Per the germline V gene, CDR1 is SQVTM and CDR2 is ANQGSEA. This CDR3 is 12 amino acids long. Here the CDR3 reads CSVVDGAGEAFF. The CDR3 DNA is TGCAGCGTTGTCGATGGGGCAGGGGAAGCTTTCTTT.

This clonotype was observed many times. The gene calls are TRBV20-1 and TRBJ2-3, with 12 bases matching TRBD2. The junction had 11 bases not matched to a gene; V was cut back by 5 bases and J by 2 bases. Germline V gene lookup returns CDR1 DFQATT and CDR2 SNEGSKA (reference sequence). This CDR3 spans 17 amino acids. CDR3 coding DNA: TGCAGTGCTCACTCTAGCGGGAGGGCCAGGGCCACAGATACGCAGTATTTT. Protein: CSAHSSGRARATDTQYF.

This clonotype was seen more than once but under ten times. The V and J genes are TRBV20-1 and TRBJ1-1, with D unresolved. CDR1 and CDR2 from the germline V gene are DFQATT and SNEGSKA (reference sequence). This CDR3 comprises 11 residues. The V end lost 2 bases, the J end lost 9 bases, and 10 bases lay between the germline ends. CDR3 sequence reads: CSARSTIQAFF. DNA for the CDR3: TGCAGTGCTAGATCGACGATCCAAGCTTTCTTT.

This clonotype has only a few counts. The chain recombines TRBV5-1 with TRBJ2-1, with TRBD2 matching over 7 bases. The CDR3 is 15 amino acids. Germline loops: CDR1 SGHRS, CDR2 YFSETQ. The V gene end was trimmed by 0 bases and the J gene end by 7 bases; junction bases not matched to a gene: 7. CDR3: CASSLEAGAGNEQFF. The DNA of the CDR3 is TGCGCCAGCAGCTTGGAGGCGGGAGCGGGTAATGAGCAGTTCTTC.

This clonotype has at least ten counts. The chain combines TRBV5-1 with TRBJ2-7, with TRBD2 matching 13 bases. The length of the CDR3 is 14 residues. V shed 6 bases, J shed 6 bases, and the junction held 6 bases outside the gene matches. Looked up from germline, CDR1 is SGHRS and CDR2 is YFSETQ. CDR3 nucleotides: TGCGCCAGCACCTCGACTAGCGGGGGGTTCGAGCAGTACTTC. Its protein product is CASTSTSGGFEQYF.

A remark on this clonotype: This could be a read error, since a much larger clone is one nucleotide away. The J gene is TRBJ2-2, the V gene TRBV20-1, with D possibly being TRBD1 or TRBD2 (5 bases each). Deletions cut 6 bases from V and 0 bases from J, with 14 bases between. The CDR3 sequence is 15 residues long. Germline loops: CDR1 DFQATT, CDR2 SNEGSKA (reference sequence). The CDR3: CSARAELANTGELFF. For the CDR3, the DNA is TGCAGTGCCAGGGCGGAACTAGCGAACACCGGGGAGCTGTTTTTT.

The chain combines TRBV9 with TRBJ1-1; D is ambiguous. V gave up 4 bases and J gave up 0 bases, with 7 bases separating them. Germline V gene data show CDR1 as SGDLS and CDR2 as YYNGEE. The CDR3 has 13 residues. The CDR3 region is CASSQTMNTEAFF. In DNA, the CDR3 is TGTGCCAGCAGCCAAACCATGAACACTGAAGCTTTCTTT.

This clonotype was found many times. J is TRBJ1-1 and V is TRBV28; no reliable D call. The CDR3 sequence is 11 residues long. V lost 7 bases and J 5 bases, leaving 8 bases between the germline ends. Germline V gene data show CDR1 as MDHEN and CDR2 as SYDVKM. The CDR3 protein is CASTVGTEAFF. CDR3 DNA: TGTGCCAGCACCGTAGGAACTGAAGCTTTCTTT.

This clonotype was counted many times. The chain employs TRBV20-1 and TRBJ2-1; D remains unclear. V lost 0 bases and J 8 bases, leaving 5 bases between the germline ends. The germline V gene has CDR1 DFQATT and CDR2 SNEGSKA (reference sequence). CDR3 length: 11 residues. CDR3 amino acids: CSARDAYEQFF. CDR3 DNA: TGCAGTGCTAGAGATGCATATGAGCAGTTCTTC.

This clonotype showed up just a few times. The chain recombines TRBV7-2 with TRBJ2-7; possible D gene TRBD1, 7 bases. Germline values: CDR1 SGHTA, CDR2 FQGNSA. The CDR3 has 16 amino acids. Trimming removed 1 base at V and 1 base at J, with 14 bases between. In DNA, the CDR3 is TGTGCCAGCAGCTTAGGAGCGGAGGGGGCGTCCTACGAGCAGTACTTC. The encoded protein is CASSLGAEGASYEQYF.

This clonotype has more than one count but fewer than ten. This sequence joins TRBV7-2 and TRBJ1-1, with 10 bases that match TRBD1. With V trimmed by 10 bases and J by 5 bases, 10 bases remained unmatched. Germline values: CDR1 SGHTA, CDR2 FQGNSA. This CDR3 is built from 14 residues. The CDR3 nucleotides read TGTGCCACCAGATCCCCGGGACAGGGGACTGAAGCTTTCTTT. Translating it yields CATRSPGQGTEAFF.

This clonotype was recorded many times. CDR3 loop: CASSLDREGYTF. DNA of the CDR3: TGTGCCAGCAGCCTGGACAGGGAAGGCTACACCTTC. V gene TRBV7-9 combines with J gene TRBJ1-2, with TRBD1 identical over 8 bases. The CDR3 consists of 12 residues. Germline CDR1 reads SEHNR; CDR2 reads FQNEAQ (reference sequence). V dropped 5 bases and J dropped 8; count of bases not matched to a gene: 4.

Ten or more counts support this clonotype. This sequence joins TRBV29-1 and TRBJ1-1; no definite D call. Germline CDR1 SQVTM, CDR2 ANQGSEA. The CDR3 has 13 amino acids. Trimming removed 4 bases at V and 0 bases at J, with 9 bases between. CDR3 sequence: CSVGATLNTEAFF. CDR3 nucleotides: TGCAGCGTTGGGGCGACCTTGAACACTGAAGCTTTCTTT. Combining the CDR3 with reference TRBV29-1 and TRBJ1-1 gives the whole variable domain SAVISQKPSRDICQRGTSLTIQCQVDSQVTMMFWYRQQPGQSLTLIATANQGSEATYESGFVIDKFPISRPNLTFSTLTVSNMSPEDSSIYLCSVGATLNTEAFFGQGTRLTVV.

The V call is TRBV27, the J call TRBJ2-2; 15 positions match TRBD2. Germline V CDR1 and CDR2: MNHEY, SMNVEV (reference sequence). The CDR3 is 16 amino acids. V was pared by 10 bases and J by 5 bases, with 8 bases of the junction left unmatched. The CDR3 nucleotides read TGTGCCACCTTGGGACTAGCGGGAGGTGGAACCGGGGAGCTGTTTTTT. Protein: CATLGLAGGGTGELFF.